Detailed here is one T cell receptor (beta chain). Method: immunoSEQ multiplex PCR; TCRdb's copy keeps in-frame clones and lacks some. This table holds some 230,000 clones, over 75% found once. This sample stems from a study of blood T cell repertoires in COVID-19. Trimming removed 3 bases at V and 0 bases at J, with 14 bases between. The germline gives CDR1 KGHDR, CDR2 SFDVKD. This CDR3 spans 16 amino acids. The sample taken for sequencing was PBMCs or T cells enriched from blood (not recorded which). The chain couples TRBV24-1 to TRBJ2-7, with D perhaps matching TRBD1 (7 bases). This receptor was taken from a woman aged 18-29 years in a cohort exposed to, infected with or recovered from COVID-19 (not recorded which). The CDR3 nucleotides are TGTGCCACCAGTGATCCTCAGGGGGGTAACTCCTACGAGCAGTACTTC. Translated, it gives CATSDPQGGNSYEQYF.